These 5 T cell receptor beta chains share one sample of origin, sequenced in a study of beta chain features in type 1 diabetes. All of the isolated RNA was reverse transcribed, so expressed TCRB transcripts were sequenced. Only in-frame clones appear in the TCRdb table, and some are missing; sequencing was by immunoSEQ multiplex PCR. The sample shows 65,000 to 85,000 clones, nearly 50% of them seen only once. Antigens of these TCRs are unknown. Overall study findings and caveats: Type 1 diabetes patients had TCRB CDR3s that were shorter (moderately but significantly so) in all four CD4+ subsets.

Sequencing input: central memory CD4+ T cells from blood. The receptors originated from a man aged 25-40 years with type 1 diabetes.

The CDR3 loop reads CASSESSGRTETQYF. As DNA, the CDR3 is TGTGCCAGCAGTGAATCTAGCGGGAGAACGGAGACCCAGTACTTC. The V gene is TRBV6-1, the J gene TRBJ2-5; 10 bases match TRBD2. The CDR3 has 15 residues. V shed 2 bases, J shed 5 bases, and the junction held 5 bases outside the gene matches. Germline CDR1 and CDR2: MNHNS and SASEGT.

The rearrangement uses TRBV6-6 and TRBJ1-2; TRBD1 matches at 7 bases. CDR1 and CDR2 (germline): MNHNY, SVGAGI (reference sequence). V gave up 7 bases and J gave up 5 bases; unmatched junction bases: 13. The CDR3 is made up of 15 amino acids. DNA for the CDR3: TGTGCCAGCACCTTCAACGACAGGGCGATATATGGCTACACCTTC. Translated, it gives CASTFNDRAIYGYTF.

V and J are TRBV6-5 and TRBJ2-7; 11 bases map to TRBD1. The ends lost 0 bases at V and 7 bases at J; junction bases unmatched: 8. Germline V CDR1 and CDR2: MNHEY, SVGAGI. The CDR3 length is 16 residues. CDR3 bases: TGTGCCAGCAGTTACTCTCTGGGACAGGGGGTAGGAGAGCAGTACTTC. This gives the protein CASSYSLGQGVGEQYF.

The chain combines TRBV29-1 with TRBJ2-1; 8 bases fit TRBD2. CDR1 and CDR2 (germline): SQVTM, ANQGSEA. The CDR3 totals 16 residues. The V segment lost 3 bases and the J segment 2 bases; nucleotides outside the gene matches: 9. For the CDR3, the DNA is TGCAGCGTTGACCTGGGTAGCGGGAACCCCTACAATGAGCAGTTCTTC. It translates to CSVDLGSGNPYNEQFF.

There are a few counts of this clone. The CDR3 nucleotides read TGTGCCAGCAGCCCGGGACAGGGCAATCAGCCCCAGCATTTT. It translates to CASSPGQGNQPQHF. The rearrangement uses TRBV7-2 and TRBJ1-5; TRBD1 agrees at 8 bases. Trimming cost V 5 bases and J 2 bases; bases outside gene matches: 2. Germline V lookup: CDR1 SGHTA, CDR2 FQGNSA. The CDR3 length is 14 residues.